The source of this T cell receptor beta chain is a study of Graves' ophthalmopathy and Graves' hyperthyroidism. About this clonotype itself: The antigen remains undetermined.

Germline CDR1 SGHRS, CDR2 YFSETQ. The ends were cut back, 0 bases at V and 13 bases at J, with 10 bases in the middle. The CDR3 spans 11 residues. Lactation, pregnancy, uncontrolled infections and other autoimmune diseases were all grounds for excluding patients. The evidence that diagnosis relied on was clinical symptoms, serum thyroxine, TRAb, thyroid ultrasound and orbital computed tomography. Fresh peripheral blood (approximately 9.2 ml) yielded the PBMCs. General study findings and limits: Stable hyperthyroidism and ophthalmopathy were told apart by a 13-signature model, which achieved 85% to 90% sensitivity and just over 80% specificity.

Researchers took RNA transcripts and amplified TCR beta CDR3 regions from them. An opening RT-PCR round employed HTBI primers and preceded a second-round multiplex PCR. TCRdb used MiXCR to reprocess the multiplex PCR reads, holding one entry per CDR3 protein. The sample includes about 620,000 distinct CDR3 sequences, over 20% of them seen just once. The sample was peripheral blood. The origin of this receptor is a woman under 30 with stable Graves' hyperthyroidism. Some clones in this sample may be carry-over from other donors' samples. V is TRBV5-1 and J is TRBJ1-1; D is perhaps TRBD1 (6 bases). CDR3: CASSLGQEDFF. The CDR3 bases are TGCGCCAGCAGCTTGGGACAGGAGGATTTCTTT.